Each of the 32 T cell receptor beta chains below was sequenced from the same sample in a study of post-analysis software for immune sequencing data. General study results and limits: Among 4 or 5 TRBV segments more frequent in patients than controls were TRBV5-6, TRBV5-1 and TRBV20-1.

These TCRs are of unknown antigen specificity. cDNA libraries of TCR beta carried unique molecular identifiers. TCRdb analysed the PCR reads with MiXCR anew, one entry per CDR3 protein. Of roughly 800,000 distinct CDR3 sequences in the sample, roughly 30% were seen once. Sequences were obtained from blood. Every receptor here comes from a girl aged 5-17 years with multiple sclerosis.

V usage is TRBV20-1 and J usage is TRBJ2-5; 12 bases map to TRBD2. CDR1 is DFQATT, CDR2 SNEGSKA, per germline (reference sequence). This CDR3 comprises 18 residues. V lost 0 bases and J lost 2; bases outside the gene matches: 10. In DNA, the CDR3 is TGCAGTGCTAGAGACCGAACGACTGGACTAGCGGGACAAGAGACCCAGTACTTC. Encoded protein: CSARDRTTGLAGQETQYF.

This clonotype turned up a few times. The chain recombines TRBV29-1 with TRBJ2-2, with D hard to call. This CDR3 has 11 residues. Trimming cost V 5 bases and J 6 bases, with 7 bases left between them. Germline CDR1 SQVTM, CDR2 ANQGSEA. The DNA for the CDR3 is TGCAGCGTTTCAAAGGCCGGGGAGCTGTTTTTT. Translated, it gives CSVSKAGELFF.

Only a few counts were recorded for this clonotype. This sequence joins TRBV25-1 and TRBJ1-1; TRBD1 agrees at 11 bases. CDR1 and CDR2 (germline): MGHDK, SYGVNS. V lost 5 bases to trimming and J lost 0 bases; unmatched junction nucleotides: 5. This CDR3 spans 16 amino acids. The CDR3 DNA follows: TGTGCCAGCAGTCGGACAGGGGGCTCCATGAACACTGAAGCTTTCTTT. Its protein is CASSRTGGSMNTEAFF.

The chain uses TRBV7-6 and TRBJ2-1, with D possibly TRBD2 on 6 matching bases. V shed 5 bases and J shed 6 bases, with 14 bases lying between them. In germline, CDR1 is SGHVS, CDR2 FNYEAQ. The CDR3 length is 14 residues. The chain's CDR3 is CASSPGGAGNEQFF. The CDR3 nucleotides read TGTGCCAGCAGCCCCGGAGGGGCGGGCAATGAGCAGTTCTTC.

This clonotype was picked up a small number of times. The CDR3: CASSGTPNMDTEAFF. CDR3 bases: TGCGCCAGCAGCGGGACCCCTAACATGGACACTGAAGCTTTCTTT. The chain carries TRBV10-1 and TRBJ1-1; D possibly corresponds to TRBD1 (5 bases). CDR3 length: 15 residues. Between the trimmed V and J ends, which lost 6 bases and 3 bases, there was a span of 17 bases. The germline gives CDR1 WNHNN, CDR2 SYGVQD (reference sequence).

There are a few counts of this clonotype. V usage is TRBV20-1 and J usage is TRBJ2-3; no firm D call. This CDR3 is built from 13 residues. Germline assignment: CDR1 DFQATT and CDR2 SNEGSKA (reference sequence). Deletions cut 0 bases from V and 2 bases from J, with 6 bases between. The CDR3 DNA sequence: TGCAGTGCTAGAGAGCAGCTCACAGATACGCAGTATTTT. This sequence encodes CSAREQLTDTQYF.

This clonotype appeared a few times. V and J are TRBV21-1 and TRBJ1-6; the D call of TRBD1 is as the table states it, not checked on the DNA. TRBV21-1 is a pseudogene. This CDR3 comprises 16 residues. DNA of the CDR3: TGTGCCAGCAGCTCGTCCCCTAGCTCCTATAATTCACCCCTCCACTTT. It encodes CASSSSPSSYNSPLHF.

V is TRBV7-9 and J is TRBJ2-4; 9 nucleotides align to TRBD1. Per the germline V gene, CDR1 is SEHNR and CDR2 is FQNEAQ (reference sequence). This CDR3 is built from 14 residues. J lost 8 bases, V lost 5 bases, and 7 bases had no gene match. CDR3 region: CASSRGQGGDIQYF. The CDR3 coding sequence is TGTGCCAGCAGCCGGGGACAGGGCGGTGACATTCAGTACTTC. The full variable domain, with the rest looked up from reference TRBV7-9 and TRBJ2-4, is DTGVSQNPRHKITKRGQNVTFRCDPISEHNRLYWYRQTLGQGPEFLTYFQNEAQLEKSRLLSDRFSAERPKGSFSTLEIQRTEQGDSAMYLCASSRGQGGDIQYFGAGTRLSVL.

Notes on this clonotype: It may be a read error: a sequence one base away is much more abundant. The chain joins TRBV20-1 to TRBJ2-3; D gene ambiguous. Germline V gene lookup returns CDR1 DFQATT and CDR2 SNEGSKA (reference sequence). The CDR3 extends over 11 amino acids. CDR3 DNA sequence: TGCAGTGCTAGGGTCGCCCAGAAGCAGGATTTT. As protein: CSARVAQKQDF.

This chain links TRBV11-2 with TRBJ2-5; D ambiguous. This CDR3 is 17 amino acids long. V lost 6 bases to trimming and J lost 3 bases, with 23 bases between them. Germline assignment: CDR1 SGHAT and CDR2 FQNNGV. CDR3 in amino acids: CASSSPGHKRTKETQYF. CDR3 DNA sequence: TGTGCCAGCAGTTCCCCCGGGCACAAAAGAACAAAAGAGACCCAGTACTTC.

This clonotype was seen a handful of times. The chain recombines TRBV10-3 with TRBJ2-5; 11 bases align to TRBD2. The V segment lost 9 bases and the J segment 2 bases; nucleotides outside the gene matches: 5. The CDR3 runs to 14 residues. The germline V gene has CDR1 ENHRY and CDR2 SYGVKD. CDR3: CAITSGGPQETQYF. Here the CDR3 DNA reads TGTGCCATAACTAGCGGGGGCCCACAAGAGACCCAGTACTTC.

As regards this clonotype: Just one base apart from a much larger clone, this may be a read error. This chain uses TRBV24-1 with TRBJ2-7; D gene unclear. The end of the DNA is better explained by TRBJ2-4, so the J call may be wrong. Germline V lookup: CDR1 KGHDR, CDR2 SFDVKD. The CDR3 extends over 12 amino acids. CDR3 sequence: CATSDSSNIQYF. CDR3 DNA sequence: TGTGCCACCAGTGACTCGTCAAACATTCAGTACTTC.

This clonotype occurred a few times. The chain is built from TRBV27 and TRBJ2-5; 8 bases line up with TRBD1. The CDR3 runs 15 residues. After removal of 4 bases from V and 4 bases from J, the junction contained 8 bases not matched to a gene. Germline V CDR1 and CDR2: MNHEY, SMNVEV (reference sequence). CDR3 DNA: TGTGCCAGCAGTTACTCCAGGGGGCGCGGAGAGACCCAGTACTTC. It specifies CASSYSRGRGETQYF.

The rearrangement links TRBV4-2 to TRBJ1-2; 10 bases agree with TRBD1. This CDR3 contains 18 residues. The V gene end was trimmed by 0 bases and the J gene end by 4 bases; junction bases not matched to a gene: 11. The germline gives CDR1 LGHNA, CDR2 YNFKEQ. The CDR3 region has the DNA TGTGCCAGCAGCCAAGATCGAGGGGGACAGGGGCCCCTCTATGGCTACACCTTC. The encoded protein is CASSQDRGGQGPLYGYTF.

V gene TRBV6-1 combines with J gene TRBJ1-5; D might be TRBD1 (5 bases). The length of the CDR3 is 13 residues. Germline CDR1 and CDR2: MNHNS and SASEGT. V lost 8 bases to trimming and J lost 4 bases, with 12 bases between them. The CDR3 DNA sequence: TGTGCCAGCCGGGACGGGGGGAATCAGCCCCAGCATTTT. Translated: CASRDGGNQPQHF.

The genes are TRBV5-4 and TRBJ2-7; 9 positions agree with TRBD1. The CDR3 runs 14 residues. V dropped 9 bases and J dropped 2; count of bases not matched to a gene: 9. Germline V gene data show CDR1 as SGHNT and CDR2 as YYREEE (reference sequence). This CDR3 is CATKGQGGTYEQYF. DNA of the CDR3: TGTGCCACCAAGGGACAGGGAGGAACCTACGAGCAGTACTTC. Full variable domain (remainder filled in from reference TRBV5-4 and TRBJ2-7): ETGVTQSPTHLIKTRGQQVTLRCSSQSGHNTVSWYQQALGQGPQFIFQYYREEENGRGNFPPRFSGLQFPNYSSELNVNALELDDSALYLCATKGQGGTYEQYFGPGTRLTVT.

This chain joins TRBV20-1 and TRBJ1-1, with TRBD1 identical over 8 bases. CDR1 is DFQATT, CDR2 SNEGSKA, per germline (reference sequence). The V segment lost 3 bases and the J segment 11 bases; nucleotides outside the gene matches: 11. The CDR3 totals 13 residues. The CDR3 region is CSARTTSGGQAFF. The DNA for the CDR3 is TGCAGTGCTAGGACCACTTCAGGGGGCCAGGCTTTCTTT.

This rearrangement joins TRBV7-2 to TRBJ2-3; TRBD1 is a possible D gene (6 bases). Germline V CDR1 and CDR2: SGHTA, FQGNSA. The CDR3 contains 15 residues. Trimming took off 0 bases at V and 1 base at J, with 8 bases between the two ends. The CDR3 sequence: CASSLAGARTDTQYF. DNA of the CDR3: TGTGCCAGCAGCTTAGCGGGGGCCCGCACAGATACGCAGTATTTT.

In this sample, this clonotype turned up a few times. The chain is built from TRBV20-1 and TRBJ2-2; D gene unclear. With 2 bases removed from V and 1 base from J, the gap between germline ends came to 11 bases. CDR3 length: 15 amino acids. CDR1 and CDR2 (germline): DFQATT, SNEGSKA (reference sequence). The CDR3 DNA follows: TGCAGTGCTAGATACGGCGCCAAGAACACCGGGGAGCTGTTTTTT. This sequence encodes CSARYGAKNTGELFF.

This clonotype has a handful of counts. The genes are TRBV25-1 and TRBJ1-2; the D gene is possibly TRBD1 (5 bases). The CDR3 spans 13 residues. Trimming took off 2 bases at V and 7 bases at J, with 11 bases between the two ends. CDR1 MGHDK and CDR2 SYGVNS come from the germline V gene. The CDR3 loop is CASSEVRRGGYTF. CDR3 nucleotides: TGTGCCAGCAGTGAAGTACGAAGGGGTGGCTACACCTTC.

This chain connects TRBV28 to TRBJ2-7; TRBD1 agrees at 9 bases. Germline V gene lookup returns CDR1 MDHEN and CDR2 SYDVKM. The CDR3 covers 15 residues. V gave up 7 bases and J gave up 1 base; unmatched junction bases: 8. The CDR3 DNA sequence: TGTGCCAGCAACCGTCGACAGGGGGTATCCTACGAGCAGTACTTC. This gives the protein CASNRRQGVSYEQYF.

This clonotype was picked up a small number of times. V gene TRBV10-1 combines with J gene TRBJ2-1, with 9 positions matching TRBD1. J gave up 8 bases and V 0 bases, and 5 bases lay outside the gene matches. Germline V gene data show CDR1 as WNHNN and CDR2 as SYGVQD (reference sequence). The CDR3 is 15 amino acids. This CDR3 reads CASSESGQGNYEQFF. For the CDR3, the DNA is TGCGCCAGCAGTGAGTCGGGACAGGGTAACTATGAGCAGTTCTTC.

The chain recombines TRBV5-1 with TRBJ2-7, with 9 positions matching TRBD1. After removal of 7 bases from V and 0 bases from J, the junction contained 11 bases not matched to a gene. Looked up from germline, CDR1 is SGHRS and CDR2 is YFSETQ. The CDR3 contains 16 residues. CDR3 in DNA: TGCGCCAGCGGCCCGGGCGTGACAGGGGGCTCCTACGAGCAGTACTTC. Protein sequence: CASGPGVTGGSYEQYF. The full variable domain, in which reference TRBV5-1 and TRBJ2-7 provide the parts outside the CDR3, is KAGVTQTPRYLIKTRGQQVTLSCSPISGHRSVSWYQQTPGQGLQFLFEYFSETQRNKGNFPGRFSGRQFSNSRSEMNVSTLELGDSALYLCASGPGVTGGSYEQYFGPGTRLTVT.

The chain has TRBV12-3 or TRBV12-4 and TRBJ1-2; TRBD1 matches at 7 bases. CDR3 length equals 12 residues. Trimming removed 5 bases from V and 8 bases from J; junction bases left unmatched: 5. CDR3 in amino acids: CASSGRGKGYTF. The CDR3, as DNA: TGTGCCAGCAGTGGCAGGGGGAAAGGCTACACCTTC.

This clonotype was detected only a few times. The chain joins TRBV4-3 to TRBJ2-4, with D tentatively TRBD2 (5 bases). Trimming stripped 0 bases from V and 16 bases from J, with 16 bases between. This CDR3 is 13 amino acids long. Germline-derived CDR1 and CDR2 are LGHNA and YSLEER. CDR3 coding DNA: TGCGCCAGCAGCCAAGATAGGGCTAGCTTGTTTTACTTC. Its protein is CASSQDRASLFYF.

J is TRBJ2-7 and V is TRBV7-2, with 9 bases lining up with TRBD1. This CDR3 spans 15 amino acids. CDR1 SGHTA and CDR2 FQGNSA come from the germline V gene. V gave up 4 bases and J gave up 2 bases; unmatched junction bases: 6. The CDR3 protein is CASSSRDRVAYEQYF. The CDR3 DNA reads as TGTGCCAGCAGCTCCCGGGACAGGGTCGCCTACGAGCAGTACTTC.

This clonotype was recorded at least ten times. This chain joins TRBV10-3 and TRBJ2-6, with TRBD1 identical over 7 bases. This CDR3 is built from 16 residues. CDR1 is ENHRY and CDR2 is SYGVKD in the germline V gene. Unmatched junction bases numbered 6, after V lost 7 bases and J lost 0 bases. Here the CDR3 reads CAITGTAVSGANVLTF. The CDR3 bases are TGTGCCATCACCGGGACAGCCGTCTCTGGGGCCAACGTCCTGACTTTC.

Turning to this clonotype: This sequence may be a read error, since a much larger clone differs from it by one base. The chain couples TRBV7-2 to TRBJ2-7; 9 nucleotides line up with TRBD2. This CDR3 is 16 amino acids long. V lost 1 base and J lost 5; bases outside the gene matches: 9. CDR1 is SGHTA and CDR2 is FQGNSA in the germline V gene. The CDR3 is CASSLDPAGGCNEQYF. The DNA of the CDR3 is TGTGCCAGCAGCTTAGATCCAGCGGGAGGATGTAACGAGCAGTACTTC. Using reference TRBV7-2 and TRBJ2-7 for the parts outside the CDR3, the full variable domain is GAGVSQSPSNKVTEKGKDVELRCDPISGHTALYWYRQSLGQGLEFLIYFQGNSAPDKSGLPSDRFSAERTGGSVSTLTIQRTQQEDSAVYLCASSLDPAGGCNEQYFGPGTRLTVT.

This clonotype was counted many times. J is TRBJ2-5 and V is TRBV6-6; no reliable D call. This CDR3 region has 14 residues. Trimming stripped 5 bases from V and 5 bases from J, with 15 bases between. CDR1 is MNHNY and CDR2 is SVGAGI in the germline V gene (reference sequence). The CDR3 reads CASSPRGVGETQYF. In nucleotides, the CDR3 is TGTGCCAGCAGTCCCCGTGGCGTGGGGGAGACCCAGTACTTC.

The rearrangement joins TRBV2 to TRBJ2-1; TRBD1 aligns across 7 bases. V gave up 2 bases and J gave up 0 bases; unmatched junction bases: 10. CDR1 is SNHLY, CDR2 FYNNEI, per germline. The CDR3 is 18 residues long. The CDR3 region is CASSEYGDSNFSYNEQFF. The DNA for the CDR3 is TGTGCCAGCAGTGAATACGGGGACAGCAATTTCTCCTACAATGAGCAGTTCTTC.

A few counts support this clonotype. This rearrangement joins TRBV20-1 to TRBJ2-7; maybe TRBD1 (5 bases). CDR1 DFQATT and CDR2 SNEGSKA come from the germline V gene (reference sequence). The CDR3 has 14 amino acids. V was cut by 6 bases and J by 0 bases, with 15 bases left in between. CDR3 DNA: TGCAGTGCCCTAAACCAGGGCTTCTCCTACGAGCAGTACTTC. This codes for CSALNQGFSYEQYF.

A few counts support this clonotype. The chain combines TRBV29-1 with TRBJ2-1; 7 bases are a match to TRBD2. The germline CDR1 and CDR2 sequences are SQVTM and ANQGSEA. This CDR3 contains 17 residues. Trimming cost V 8 bases and J 0 bases; bases outside gene matches: 16. The CDR3, as DNA: TGCAGCTTCACGACCCGAGCGGGGTTTTTCTCCTACAATGAGCAGTTCTTC. Translation: CSFTTRAGFFSYNEQFF.